This TCR beta chain came from a study of radiotherapy plus CTLA-4 blockade in lung cancer (dated 2018 in TCRdb). Study-level background: Among the enrolled patients, 18% had an objective response, and 25% to 40% reached disease control. What the work shows at the level of the full study, not this receptor alone: The strongest predictors of response, as reported, were early dynamic changes in blood T cell clones along with a rise in serum interferon-beta after radiation. After treatment with radiotherapy and ipilimumab, TCR clones that came from tumors expanded in the peripheral blood.

Focal radiation therapy combined with CTLA-4 blockade (ipilimumab) was tested in patients with chemo-refractory metastatic non-small-cell lung cancer. Turning to this clone: Its antigen is not yet known. No per-base quality is available; no much larger clone lies one base away.

Library preparation was by the immunoSEQ multiplex PCR assay. TCRdb carries this immuneACCESS record with in-frame sequences only. Its versions omit some clonotypes, under half of them owing to an unresolved V gene in the studies checked, with the rest unexplained. This sample has more than 55,000 clones in its table, and 77% of those were observed once. About 4% of the sample is in the top ten clones. CDR1 and CDR2, looked up from the germline V gene, are SGHAT and FQNNGV. The CDR3, cysteine through phenylalanine, is 16 amino acids long. Just the 48-base CDR3 DNA is kept, in frame starting at base 1. V loses 3 bases at its end and J loses 2 bases; junction bases beyond the gene matches: 5.

The sequence joins TRBV11-2 to TRBJ2-1, with TRBD2 identical over 9 junction bases. The source material was peripheral blood, sampled from a patient treated with radiotherapy plus ipilimumab. This TCR came from a human donor with non-small cell lung cancer who had a partial response to radiotherapy plus ipilimumab. The sequenced DNA is TGTGCCAGCAGCTTTGAGGCGGGGGGGGCCTACAATGAGCAGTTCTTC. It translates to CASSFEAGGAYNEQFF.